The source of this T cell receptor beta chain is a study of identical twins. A template switching step contributed a universal primer site, while unique molecular identifiers were present in the cDNA. MiXCR was run by TCRdb on the 5' RACE reads, yielding one entry per CDR3 protein. The sample carries 1,800,000 or so distinct CDR3 sequences, 25% to 35% recorded once. Note on this clonotype: Its antigen is not identified.

Overall study results and limits: Insertions ran lower in abundant cord blood beta clonotypes, though not in memory repertoires.

The length of the CDR3 is 15 residues. Between the trimmed V and J ends, which lost 0 bases and 3 bases, there was a span of 11 bases. Germline V gives CDR1 SGHDN, CDR2 FVKESK. The sequenced material came from cord blood. This clonotype was obtained from a newborn girl in good health. This chain joins TRBV14 and TRBJ2-5; D call uncertain. The CDR3 protein is CASSQDIGGEETQYF. DNA of the CDR3: TGTGCCAGCAGCCAAGATATCGGCGGAGAAGAGACCCAGTACTTC.